This T cell receptor beta chain stems from a study of T-cell reconstitution after alpha-beta-depleted transplantation in children. As for this clonotype: Since a much larger clone is just one base distant, this may be a read error.

Unique molecular identifiers tagged the TCRbeta library. TCRdb ran MiXCR on the PCR reads and lists one entry per CDR3 protein. Of roughly 190,000 distinct CDR3 sequences in the sample, roughly 15% were seen once. Trimming pared 4 bases from V and 5 bases from J, leaving 18 bases between. There are 16 residues in the CDR3. Germline CDR1 reads MGHRA; CDR2 reads YSYEKL. This specimen was PBMCs from the stem cell graft donor, taken from the stem cell graft. V gene TRBV4-1 combines with J gene TRBJ2-1, with D uncertain. The sequence derives from a human donor who donated a stem cell graft to a child with acute lymphoblastic leukemia. Here the CDR3 reads CASSPPLGWEDNEQFF. The CDR3 DNA is TGCGCCAGCAGCCCACCTTTGGGGTGGGAAGACAATGAGCAGTTCTTC.